This TCR beta chain was documented in a study of CD4+ T cells in melanoma. Broader study findings: CD8+ T cell, macrophage and B cell function reportedly correlated with neoantigen-specific CD4+ T cells. In melanoma, neoantigen-specific CD4+ T cells reportedly differed in differentiation state.

Germline lookup yields CDR1 ENHRY and CDR2 SYGVKD. V lost 10 bases to trimming and J lost 5 bases, with 16 bases between them. The CDR3 consists of 13 residues. Of note for this clone: The antigen remains undetermined.

Method: immunoSEQ multiplex PCR; TCRdb's copy keeps in-frame clones and lacks some. The sample holds around 100,000 clones; 80% to 95% are singletons and the top ten take roughly 3.5%. The clonotype was recovered from a human donor with melanoma. J is TRBJ2-3 and V is TRBV10-3; the D gene is possibly TRBD2 (6 bases). Sequencing input: peripheral blood. CDR3 nucleotides: TGTGCCACGAGCTGGGACTCCGGAGATACGCAGTATTTT. Encoded protein: CATSWDSGDTQYF.